The 7 T cell receptor beta chains below all came from one sample that was sequenced in a study of blood T cell repertoires in COVID-19. The repertoire was sequenced with immunoSEQ multiplex PCR; TCRdb's copy has only in-frame clones and lacks some. The sample lists some 30,000 clones; 84% were seen once. The specimen sequenced was peripheral blood. The receptors here all came from a man aged 80 or over with active COVID-19.

The gene calls are TRBV11-2 and TRBJ1-5; D unclear. Trimming took off 0 bases at V and 7 bases at J, with 10 bases between the two ends. The CDR3 is 14 amino acids. Per germline, CDR1 SGHAT and CDR2 FQNNGV. CDR3 sequence (DNA): TGTGCCAGCAGCTTAGAACCAGGCCCGCAGCCCCAGCATTTT. Its protein is CASSLEPGPQPQHF.

The J gene is TRBJ1-6, the V gene TRBV27; tentatively, D is TRBD1 (6 bases). The CDR3 covers 14 residues. Trimming shortened V by 6 bases and J by 9 bases, and 15 bases separated the two germline ends. Germline CDR1 MNHEY, CDR2 SMNVEV (reference sequence). CDR3: CASSAGQFGSPLHF. The CDR3, as DNA: TGTGCCAGCAGCGCTGGACAGTTTGGTTCACCCCTCCACTTT.

In its sample, this clone was seen a few times. This chain joins TRBV5-5 and TRBJ1-5; D uncertain. V lost 1 base and J lost 0, with 8 bases in between. The CDR3 covers 15 residues. Germline V gene data show CDR1 as SGHKS and CDR2 as YYEKEE (reference sequence). For the CDR3, the DNA is TGTGCCAGCAGCTTGTGGGCTAATAGCAATCAGCCCCAGCATTTT. This sequence encodes CASSLWANSNQPQHF.

This chain links TRBV10-3 with TRBJ2-7; 7 bases align to TRBD1. Trimming cost V 2 bases and J 1 base; bases outside gene matches: 14. The CDR3 runs to 18 residues. Germline CDR1 is ENHRY and CDR2 is SYGVKD. The CDR3 region is CAISEGGRGHQGSYEQYF. CDR3 in DNA: TGTGCCATCAGTGAGGGGGGTAGGGGGCATCAAGGGTCCTACGAGCAGTACTTC.

This clone was observed a single time. This chain links TRBV25-1 with TRBJ2-5; 7 bases agree with TRBD1. J gave up 2 bases and V 4 bases, and 7 bases lay outside the gene matches. This CDR3 is 15 amino acids long. Germline values: CDR1 MGHDK, CDR2 SYGVNS. In DNA, the CDR3 is TGTGCCAGCAGTGTGGGACAGACAATACAAGAGACCCAGTACTTC. Translated, it gives CASSVGQTIQETQYF.

Concerning this clone: Other DNA variants within this sample encode the same CDR3. V gene TRBV5-1 combines with J gene TRBJ2-7, with 9 bases fitting TRBD1. With V trimmed by 4 bases and J by 3 bases, 2 bases remained unmatched. This CDR3 is built from 13 residues. CDR1 is SGHRS and CDR2 is YFSETQ in the germline V gene. CDR3 loop: CASSLDRGYEQYF. For the CDR3, the DNA is TGCGCCAGCAGCCTGGACAGGGGCTACGAGCAGTACTTC.

This clone was picked up one time. This chain connects TRBV16 to TRBJ1-3; no reliable D call. This CDR3 is built from 16 residues. V lost 2 bases and J lost 8, with 19 bases in between. Germline V gene lookup returns CDR1 KGHSY and CDR2 FQNENV. For the CDR3, the DNA is TGTGCCAGCAGCCAAAGCGGCGGTGGGGTGGTGGACACCATATATTTT. This sequence encodes CASSQSGGGVVDTIYF.